This entry concerns a single T cell receptor beta chain. The antigen remains undetermined. The data originate from a study of cytomegalovirus exposure and HLA in healthy donors. Study-wide findings and caveats: The study found most TCR sequences rare, yet found some public TCRs in many donors. The only immune exposure information that was available was CMV serostatus.

PCR was performed using 60 Vbeta and 13 Jbeta primers. Method: immunoSEQ multiplex PCR; TCRdb's copy keeps in-frame clones and lacks some. With tens of thousands of clones in the sample, the ten largest clones hold 9.5% to 12%. The receptor was isolated from a woman aged 45 to 65 in good health and CMV-seropositive. Sequenced: PBMCs.

CDR3 sequence reads: CASSIIGTGQGARDTQYF. As DNA, the CDR3 is TGTGCCAGTAGTATAATCGGGACCGGGCAGGGGGCACGGGATACGCAGTATTTT. The V call is TRBV19, the J call TRBJ2-3; TRBD1 matches at 8 bases. The CDR3 is 18 amino acids. J was trimmed by 6 bases and V by 2 bases; bases with no gene match: 16. CDR1 and CDR2 from the germline V gene are LNHDA and SQIVND (reference sequence). Full variable domain (missing parts from reference TRBV19 and TRBJ2-3): DGGITQSPKYLFRKEGQNVTLSCEQNLNHDAMYWYRQDPGQGLRLIYYSQIVNDFQKGDIAEGYSVSREKKESFPLTVTSAQKNPTAFYLCASSIIGTGQGARDTQYFGPGTRLTVL.